This entry concerns a single TCR beta chain. This specimen comes from a study of blood T cell repertoires in COVID-19. The wider study: T cells, B-cell-depleted T cells, or PBMCs supplied cDNA or gDNA.

CDR1 and CDR2 (germline): SGHRS, YFSETQ. The CDR3 consists of 15 residues. Trimming cost V 2 bases and J 7 bases, with 15 bases left between them. The data were produced by immunoSEQ multiplex PCR, yet TCRdb's version contains in-frame clones alone and is incomplete. The sample yields nearly 350,000 clones, more than 75% seen once. This receptor was obtained from a woman aged 30 to 39 who had recovered from COVID-19. This sequence joins TRBV5-1 and TRBJ1-4, with a possible D match to TRBD1 (6 bases). Sequencing input: PBMCs or T cells enriched from blood (not recorded which). CDR3 DNA sequence: TGCGCCAGCAGCTTACAACAGGGTCTGGGTGAAAAACTGTTTTTT. Protein sequence: CASSLQQGLGEKLFF.